What follows are 7 T cell receptor beta chains derived from one specimen sequenced in a study of cytomegalovirus exposure and HLA in healthy donors (dated by TCRdb to 2016 to 2017). Library preparation used the immunoSEQ multiplex PCR assay. A mixture of 60 forward primers for TCR Vbeta segments and 13 reverse primers for TCR Jbeta segments was used in the multiplex PCR. Entries here come from immuneACCESS through TCRdb and include only in-frame sequences with V and J called. Some clones fail to appear in such tables; in the studies checked, an unresolved V gene covers under half of the shortfall, and the cause of the remainder is unknown. Within this sample are about 140,000 clones, with more than 75% of them counted one time only. The top ten clones comprise about 2.2% of the sample. Sequenced sample: PBMCs. These TCRs come from a man aged 45 to 65 in good health and CMV-seronegative.

The chain has TRBV2 and TRBJ1-5; D gene uncertain. From germline, CDR1 is SNHLY and CDR2 FYNNEI. Deletions cut 4 bases from V and 5 bases from J, with 12 bases between. The CDR3 runs 14 residues. The CDR3 loop is CASSVRGMDQPQHF. CDR3 DNA sequence: TGTGCCAGCAGTGTCAGAGGGATGGATCAGCCCCAGCATTTT.

V gene TRBV19 combines with J gene TRBJ2-2; a weak D match, TRBD2 (7 bases). The V end lost 8 bases, the J end lost 4 bases, and 20 bases lay between the germline ends. Germline V lookup: CDR1 LNHDA, CDR2 SQIVND (reference sequence). CDR3 size: 16 residues. CDR3 sequence reads: CASSIGRGAGTGELFF. CDR3 nucleotides: TGTGCCAGTTCAATTGGACGGGGGGCGGGCACCGGGGAGCTGTTTTTT.

This chain connects TRBV9 to TRBJ2-2; 9 bases line up with TRBD1. There are 16 residues in the CDR3. The germline V gene encodes CDR1 SGDLS and CDR2 YYNGEE. Trimming cost V 0 bases and J 5 bases; bases outside gene matches: 5. This chain's CDR3 is CASSVVVTGGTGELFF. CDR3 DNA sequence: TGTGCCAGCAGCGTAGTAGTGACAGGGGGAACCGGGGAGCTGTTTTTT.

This chain joins TRBV5-1 and TRBJ1-2; TRBD1 aligns across 7 bases. Trimming took 4 bases from V and 4 from J; bases not matched to a gene: 7. This CDR3 spans 14 amino acids. CDR1 is SGHRS, CDR2 YFSETQ, per germline. CDR3 in amino acids: CASSLQGDSYGYTF. Written as DNA, the CDR3 is TGCGCCAGCAGCCTGCAGGGGGACAGCTATGGCTACACCTTC.

V and J are TRBV25-1 and TRBJ1-1, with 7 bases that match TRBD1. Germline loops: CDR1 MGHDK, CDR2 SYGVNS. This CDR3 is built from 16 residues. The V segment lost 6 bases and the J segment 1 base; nucleotides outside the gene matches: 11. The CDR3 protein is CASSQQTGPKNTEAFF. CDR3 nucleotides: TGTGCCAGCAGCCAACAGACAGGGCCGAAGAACACTGAAGCTTTCTTT.

J is TRBJ1-5 and V is TRBV19; 7 positions agree with TRBD1. The junction had 7 bases not matched to a gene; V was cut back by 6 bases and J by 5 bases. CDR3 length: 14 residues. CDR1 LNHDA and CDR2 SQIVND come from the germline V gene (reference sequence). CDR3 in amino acids: CASRSGTVYQPQHF. The CDR3 DNA sequence: TGTGCCAGTAGATCCGGGACAGTCTATCAGCCCCAGCATTTT.

The chain has TRBV30 and TRBJ2-3, with D unclear. Germline V CDR1 and CDR2: GTSNPN, SVGIG (reference sequence). The CDR3 loop spans 13 amino acids. The V end was cut by 2 bases, the J end by 6 bases, with 12 bases between. The CDR3 loop is CAWSLEVLDTQYF. DNA for the CDR3: TGTGCCTGGAGTTTAGAGGTTTTGGATACGCAGTATTTT. The whole variable domain, filled in from reference TRBV30 and TRBJ2-3, reads SQTIHQWPATLVQPVGSPLSLECTVEGTSNPNLYWYRQAAGRGLQLLFYSVGIGQISSEVPQNLSASRPQDRQFILSSKKLLLSDSGFYLCAWSLEVLDTQYFGPGTRLTVL.